The 21 T cell receptor beta chains given below trace back to one sample, sequenced in a study of yellow fever vaccine responses in identical twins (dated by TCRdb to 2016 to 2018). Receptor amplification or capture employed RT-PCR. This sample was sequenced with an Illumina HiSeq 2500. TCRdb redid the processing of the public reads, applying fastp at Q25 and MiXCR, and retained in-frame beta chains. Under each unique CDR3 protein, matching rows form one entry showing the most common genes and DNA. Within this sample are over 10,000 distinct CDR3 sequences, with 84% of them counted one time only. The ten top clones hold approximately 1.5% of the sample. Sequenced material: T cells from blood (PBMCs), unsorted or a sorted subset (not recorded which), taken before or after yellow fever vaccination (not recorded which). The origin of the receptors is a woman under 30 who received the yellow fever vaccine. Donor details come from another sample of the same person, matched by shared clones.

The CDR3: CASSLGSGTEAFF. In DNA, the CDR3 is TGTGCCAGCAGCTTAGGTTCCGGAACTGAAGCTTTCTTT. V is TRBV11-2 and J is TRBJ1-1, with unresolved D. V lost 1 base, J lost 5 bases, and 8 bases lay in between. Per the germline V gene, CDR1 is SGHAT and CDR2 is FQNNGV. The CDR3 length is 13 residues. Full variable domain (rest looked up from reference TRBV11-2 and TRBJ1-1): EAGVAQSPRYKIIEKRQSVAFWCNPISGHATLYWYQQILGQGPKLLIQFQNNGVVDDSQLPKDRFSAERLKGVDSTLKIQPAKLEDSAVYLCASSLGSGTEAFFGQGTRLTVV.

The rearrangement links TRBV4-1 to TRBJ1-2, with TRBD1 matching 9 bases. Germline-derived CDR1 and CDR2 are MGHRA and YSYEKL. This CDR3 contains 16 residues. The V segment lost 3 bases and the J segment 7 bases; nucleotides outside the gene matches: 12. CDR3 nucleotides: TGCGCCAGCAGCCAGGATACACAGGGGGCCTGGGTTGGCTACACCTTC. It encodes CASSQDTQGAWVGYTF.

The CDR3 region has the DNA TGTGCCAGCTCACCCCGGGACCTGGACATTCAGTACTTC. The encoded protein is CASSPRDLDIQYF. The chain employs TRBV18 and TRBJ2-4; D may be TRBD1 or TRBD2 (5 bases each). CDR1 KGHSH and CDR2 LQKENI come from the germline V gene. V dropped 3 bases and J dropped 8 bases, with 11 bases sitting between them. The CDR3 runs to 13 residues. The entire variable domain, with the rest obtained from reference TRBV18 and TRBJ2-4, is as follows: NAGVMQNPRHLVRRRGQEARLRCSPMKGHSHVYWYRQLPEEGLKFMVYLQKENIIDESGMPKERFSAEFPKEGPSILRIQQVVRGDSAAYFCASSPRDLDIQYFGAGTRLSVL.

The rearrangement links TRBV2 to TRBJ2-3; D perhaps matches TRBD1 (5 bases). The germline gives CDR1 SNHLY, CDR2 FYNNEI. V was cut by 5 bases and J by 4 bases, with 10 bases left in between. The CDR3 spans 13 residues. CDR3 nucleotide sequence: TGTGCCAGCAGTCAAATAGGGGCAGATACGCAGTATTTT. This sequence encodes CASSQIGADTQYF.

On this clonotype itself: One end of the junction does not line up with germline, which may come from a read error. The V call is TRBV7-7, the J call TRBJ2-3; no definite D call. CDR3 length equals 11 residues. Germline V gene sequence: CDR1 SSHAT, CDR2 FNYEAQ (reference sequence). CDR3: CASTRGDTQYF. As DNA, the CDR3 is TGTGCTAGCACCCGAGGAGATACGCAGTATTTT.

The V gene is TRBV13, the J gene TRBJ2-1; the match to TRBD2 covers 15 bases. This CDR3 has 18 amino acids. The germline V gene encodes CDR1 PRHDT and CDR2 FYEKMQ (reference sequence). The junction had 9 bases not matched to a gene; V was cut back by 6 bases and J by 3 bases. CDR3 amino acids: CASRFGTSGRPHYNEQFF. The CDR3 DNA sequence: TGTGCCAGCAGATTCGGGACTAGCGGGAGGCCACACTACAATGAGCAGTTCTTC.

The rearrangement joins TRBV14 to TRBJ2-3; D remains ambiguous. CDR1 is SGHDN and CDR2 is FVKESK in the germline V gene. The V gene lost 2 bases and the J gene lost 0 bases, with 6 bases spanning the gap. CDR3 length equals 14 residues. CDR3 coding DNA: TGTGCCAGCAGCCAACCCCTCAGCACAGATACGCAGTATTTT. The encoded protein is CASSQPLSTDTQYF.

The chain links TRBV2 to TRBJ1-5; perhaps TRBD1 as D (6 bases). V lost 6 bases and J 2 bases, leaving 11 bases between the germline ends. This CDR3 region has 14 residues. Looked up from germline, CDR1 is SNHLY and CDR2 is FYNNEI. The CDR3 DNA follows: TGTGCCAGCAGCGAACAGGGAGGCAATCAGCCCCAGCATTTT. Amino acid sequence: CASSEQGGNQPQHF.

The chain links TRBV27 to TRBJ2-1; D unresolved. Germline CDR1 MNHEY, CDR2 SMNVEV (reference sequence). Trimming pared 3 bases from V and 0 bases from J, leaving 9 bases between. The CDR3 is 15 amino acids. CDR3 sequence reads: CASSFQISSYNEQFF. CDR3 coding DNA: TGTGCCAGCAGTTTTCAAATCAGCTCCTACAATGAGCAGTTCTTC.

The chain joins TRBV5-5 to TRBJ2-1; TRBD1 agrees at 10 bases. This CDR3 is built from 15 residues. V was pared by 4 bases and J by 4 bases, with 5 bases of the junction left unmatched. Per the germline V gene, CDR1 is SGHKS and CDR2 is YYEKEE (reference sequence). The CDR3 protein is CASSIDRGPYNEQFF. The CDR3, as DNA: TGTGCCAGCAGCATTGACAGGGGGCCGTACAATGAGCAGTTCTTC.

This clonotype has only one observation. The rearrangement joins TRBV11-1 to TRBJ1-3; TRBD1 might be the D (6 bases). The CDR3 contains 15 residues. Germline V lookup: CDR1 SGHAT, CDR2 FQDESV (reference sequence). Deletions cut 5 bases from V and 3 bases from J, with 14 bases between. Here the CDR3 DNA reads TGTGCCAGCAGCGACGTCACAGGGCTTGGAAACACCATATATTTT. It translates to CASSDVTGLGNTIYF.

The rearrangement uses TRBV20-1 and TRBJ2-5; weak D call: TRBD1 (6 bases). The CDR3 is made up of 12 amino acids. The V gene's germline CDR1 is DFQATT and CDR2 SNEGSKA (reference sequence). Deletions cut 3 bases from V and 5 bases from J, with 10 bases between. The DNA of the CDR3 is TGCAGTGCTAGGACCCAGGGGGAGACCCAGTACTTC. Translation gives CSARTQGETQYF.

J is TRBJ2-7 and V is TRBV29-1; perhaps TRBD1 as D (6 bases). Trimming pared 4 bases from V and 2 bases from J, leaving 21 bases between. Germline-derived CDR1 and CDR2 are SQVTM and ANQGSEA. CDR3 size: 16 residues. CDR3 nucleotide sequence: TGCAGCGTTGGGGGACAAGGTCCTCTCACAGCCTACGAGCAGTACTTC. This translates into CSVGGQGPLTAYEQYF.

The genes are TRBV11-2 and TRBJ2-1; D is possibly TRBD1 (6 bases). Trimming left V 5 bases short and J 9 bases short, with 11 bases between. Germline-derived CDR1 and CDR2 are SGHAT and FQNNGV. The CDR3 loop spans 12 amino acids. CDR3 nucleotide sequence: TGTGCCAGCAGCCGGACAGTTCGTGAGCAGTTCTTC. Residues: CASSRTVREQFF.

The chain recombines TRBV5-1 with TRBJ2-7; D unresolved. CDR3 length equals 15 residues. Germline loops: CDR1 SGHRS, CDR2 YFSETQ. V was shortened by 1 base and J by 0 bases, with 11 bases between the two germline ends. In DNA, the CDR3 is TGCGCCAGCAGCTTGATCGGCAGCATCTCCTACGAGCAGTACTTC. Encoded protein: CASSLIGSISYEQYF.

V usage is TRBV11-2 and J usage is TRBJ2-3; 8 nucleotides match TRBD2. The germline V gene encodes CDR1 SGHAT and CDR2 FQNNGV. V lost 5 bases and J lost 7; bases outside the gene matches: 14. The CDR3 totals 16 residues. The DNA of the CDR3 is TGTGCCAGCAGCCTCGGTGATCGGGGGGGCGGCTATACGCAGTATTTT. Translation: CASSLGDRGGGYTQYF.

J is TRBJ2-2 and V is TRBV29-1; unclear D gene. The V end lost 4 bases, the J end lost 0 bases, and 6 bases lay between the germline ends. The CDR3 extends over 13 amino acids. Per the germline V gene, CDR1 is SQVTM and CDR2 is ANQGSEA. DNA of the CDR3: TGCAGCGTTGTATTGGCGAACACCGGGGAGCTGTTTTTT. Translation: CSVVLANTGELFF.

The chain has TRBV5-5 and TRBJ2-7; D is undetermined. V was pared by 1 base and J by 1 base, with 9 bases between. The germline V gene encodes CDR1 SGHKS and CDR2 YYEKEE (reference sequence). The CDR3 totals 14 residues. Here the CDR3 DNA reads TGTGCCAGCAGCTTGTGGCTGTTTTCCTACGAGCAGTACTTC. Translated: CASSLWLFSYEQYF.

V gene TRBV24-1 combines with J gene TRBJ2-3; 12 nucleotides match TRBD2. Germline-derived CDR1 and CDR2 are KGHDR and SFDVKD. The trim removed 5 bases at V and 1 base at J, leaving 0 bases unmatched. The length of the CDR3 is 15 residues. This CDR3 reads CATSGLAGGTDTQYF. The CDR3 region has the DNA TGTGCCACCAGTGGACTAGCGGGAGGCACAGATACGCAGTATTTT.

The chain carries TRBV18 and TRBJ2-5, with D unresolved. The CDR3 is made up of 15 amino acids. Per germline, CDR1 KGHSH and CDR2 LQKENI. The V end was cut by 3 bases, the J end by 1 base, with 12 bases between. CDR3 sequence reads: CASSPSSPLQETQYF. Written as DNA, the CDR3 is TGTGCCAGCTCACCGTCCTCCCCGCTCCAAGAGACCCAGTACTTC.

The table lists this clonotype with a few counts. The CDR3 loop is CASSPSGQASEQYF. The CDR3 DNA reads as TGTGCCAGCAGTCCCTCCGGACAGGCCTCCGAGCAGTACTTC. V gene TRBV12-3 or TRBV12-4 combines with J gene TRBJ2-7, with TRBD1 matching over 7 bases. The CDR3 extends over 14 amino acids. J gave up 6 bases and V 5 bases, and 10 bases lay outside the gene matches.